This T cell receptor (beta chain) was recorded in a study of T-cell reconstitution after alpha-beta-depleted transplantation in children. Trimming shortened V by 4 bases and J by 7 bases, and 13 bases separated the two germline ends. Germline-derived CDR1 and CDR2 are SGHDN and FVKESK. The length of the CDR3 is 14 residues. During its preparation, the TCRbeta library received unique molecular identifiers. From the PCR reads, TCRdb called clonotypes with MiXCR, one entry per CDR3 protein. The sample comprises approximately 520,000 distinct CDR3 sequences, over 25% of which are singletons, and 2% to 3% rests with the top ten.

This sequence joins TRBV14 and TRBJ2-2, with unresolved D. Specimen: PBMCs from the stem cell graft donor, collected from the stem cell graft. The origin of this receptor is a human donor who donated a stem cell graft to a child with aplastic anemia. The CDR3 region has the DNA TGTGCCAGCAGCCGATTAGTTGAAATCGGGGAGCTGTTTTTT. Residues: CASSRLVEIGELFF.